Listed here is a single T cell receptor (beta chain). Assay used: immunoSEQ multiplex PCR; TCRdb lists only in-frame clones, some missing. Its table records 25,000 or so clones. This sample is drawn from a study of T cells in women clearing cervical HPV infection. The specimen was blood buffy coat. The TCR originated in a woman aged 18-70 years with a cervical HPV16 infection that either progressed to CIN3+ or cleared (not recorded which).

CDR3 sequence: CASSPPTGALPQPQYF. The CDR3 DNA, read in part, is TGTGCCAGCTCACCCCCGACAGGAGCCCTCCCGCAGCCG. The chain carries TRBV18 and TRBJ2-3; TRBD1 might be the D (6 bases). The CDR3 extends 3 residues past the end of the read, so its final part is completed from the germline J gene. CDR1 KGHSH and CDR2 LQKENI come from the germline V gene. This CDR3 has 16 residues.